This T cell receptor beta chain comes out of a study of glioma-infiltrating T cells listed by TCRdb under 2016. General notes on the study: Glioma tissue, non-neoplastic brain tissue and matched peripheral blood mononuclear cells were used as sources from which TCR alpha- and beta-chain repertoires were sequenced. To measure how far tissue and blood T-cell populations diverged, each tissue-infiltrating repertoire was compared against the peripheral blood repertoire of the same patient. The paired cohort was made up of three low-grade glioma patients, several primary glioblastoma patients and three non-glioma patients who contributed non-neoplastic brain tissue.

TCR alpha and beta CDR3 regions were amplified with the iRepertoire nested amplicon-rescue multiplex PCR (arm-PCR) platform from RNA. The input for one-step reverse transcription and amplification was about 85-450 ng of tissue mRNA or PBMC total RNA. Following bead purification, Illumina adapters were added through a secondary multiplex PCR, and the libraries were then gel-purified between 200 and 400 bp. Demultiplexing relied on internal 6-nucleotide barcodes carried by the libraries. Libraries were sequenced on an Illumina MiSeq with 2x220 or 2x250 nucleotide paired-end reads. Under the source paper's analysis protocol: Paired reads were merged with FLASH 1.2.11 and aligned to the GRCh37 human genome with BWA-MEM before extracting TRA and TRB reads. An IMGT-derived reference of cassette sequences and CDR3 motifs, with pseudogenes included, was used for V and J assignment. Reads were translated in three frames, and productive CDR3s were defined as those with a C...FGXG motif and no stop codons. Clonotypes were defined as unique combinations of V-J cassette pair and CDR3 amino acid sequence. Hamming distance filtering was applied to reads, with thresholds set by the sequence error rate of each sample in mapped regions. In TCRdb, the public reads were trimmed at Q25 with fastp and aligned with MiXCR, with productive beta chains retained. All rows with the same CDR3 protein become a single entry with the most common DNA and genes. TCRdb, not the authors, supplied the V and J calls. For this sample the table gives some 85,000 distinct CDR3 sequences, of which about 25% were detected only once. The ten largest clones take up about 6.7% of the sample.

As for this clonotype: Its binding antigen is unknown. No base quality values were provided; no much bigger clone lies one nucleotide off.

Study-wide conclusions, independent of this receptor: In non-neoplastic patients, VJ-independent divergence between tissue and blood fell below expectation, whereas in all gliomas, and especially in low-grade gliomas, the divergence rose above expectation. Small numbers underpinned the group comparisons: about eight glioblastoma patients, three low-grade glioma patients and three non-neoplastic patients. Tissue and blood shared very few CDR3 sequences, a result attributed to high CDR3 diversity and limited sampling.

There are 13 amino acids in the CDR3, from cysteine to phenylalanine inclusive. Kept here is only the CDR3 DNA, which spans 39 bases and is read in frame from base 1. Trimming costs V 4 bases and J 8 bases, and their ends lie 15 bases apart. From a lookup of the germline V gene (reference sequence), CDR1 and CDR2 are GTSNPN and SVGIG. The sample comprised glioma tissue, nonneoplastic brain tissue, or PBMCs (not recorded which). The source is a human donor with low-grade glioma or glioblastoma, undergoing nonglioma brain surgery, or in good health (not recorded which). This sequence uses TRBV30 and TRBJ2-1; a weak D assignment points to TRBD1 (5 bases agree). The base sequence is TGTGCCTGGATATCTCACAGGTCCGATGAGCAGTTCTTC. This translates into CAWISHRSDEQFF.